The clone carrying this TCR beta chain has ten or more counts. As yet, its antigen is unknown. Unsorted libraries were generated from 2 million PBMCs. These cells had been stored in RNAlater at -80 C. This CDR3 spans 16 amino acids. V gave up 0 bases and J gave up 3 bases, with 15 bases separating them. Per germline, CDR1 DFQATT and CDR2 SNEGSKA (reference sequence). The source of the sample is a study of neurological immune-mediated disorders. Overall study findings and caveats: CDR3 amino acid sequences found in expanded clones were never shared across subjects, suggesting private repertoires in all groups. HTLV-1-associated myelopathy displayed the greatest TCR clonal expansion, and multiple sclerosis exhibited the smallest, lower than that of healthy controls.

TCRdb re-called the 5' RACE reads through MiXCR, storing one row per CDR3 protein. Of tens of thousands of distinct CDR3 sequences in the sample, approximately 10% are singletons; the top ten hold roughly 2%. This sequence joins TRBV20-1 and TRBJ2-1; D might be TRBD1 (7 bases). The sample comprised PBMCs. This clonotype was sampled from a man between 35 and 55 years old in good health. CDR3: CSARDRGLAHYNEQFF. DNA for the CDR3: TGCAGTGCTAGAGATAGGGGGCTAGCGCACTACAATGAGCAGTTCTTC.